This entry features one T cell receptor beta chain sequence. The antigen is undetermined. This sample is part of a study of OX40 agonist ivuxolimab in advanced cancers. At the level of the study: Earlier treatment with anti-PD-1, anti-PD-L1 or anti-CTLA-4 was permitted, and 30% to 40% had received some.

CDR3 length: 15 amino acids. The germline gives CDR1 LNHNV, CDR2 YYDKDF (reference sequence). Trimming shortened V by 1 base and J by 2 bases, and 11 bases separated the two germline ends. Overall study findings and caveats: With doses of 0.1 to 3.0 mg/kg, CD4+ and CD8+ blood T cells had undergone clonal expansion by week 6.

The data were produced by immunoSEQ multiplex PCR, yet TCRdb's version contains in-frame clones alone and is incomplete. Among 25,000 to 40,000 clones, over 65% were seen once, and the ten largest hold approximately 12%. The material was CD4+ or CD8+ T cells sorted from blood, obtained in a trial of the OX40 agonist ivuxolimab. The rearrangement links TRBV15 to TRBJ2-5; TRBD1 might be the D (5 bases). The clonotype was recovered from an adult with an advanced solid tumor such as melanoma, head and neck, liver or kidney cancer. CDR3 sequence reads: CATSRVVTEQETQYF. The DNA of the CDR3 is TGTGCCACCAGCAGAGTTGTGACAGAGCAAGAGACCCAGTACTTC.